The 27 T cell receptor beta chains presented below share a single source sample, sequenced in a study of response to subunit inactivated influenza vaccine (dated by TCRdb to 2017 to 2018). Libraries were constructed by RT-PCR. Instrument on record: Illumina HiSeq 2500. The public reads were reanalyzed by TCRdb: fastp trimming at Q25, MiXCR alignment, in-frame beta chains only. Under each unique CDR3 protein, matching rows form one entry showing the most common genes and DNA. This sample holds about 650,000 distinct CDR3 sequences; approximately 15% were observed only once. The ten top clones hold about 7.4% of the sample. The source material was PBMCs from blood, sampled approximately 15 days before vaccination. These receptors all stem from a man in his fifties who received an inactivated influenza vaccine. Donor details come from another sample of the same person, matched by shared clones.

This clonotype was recorded many times. The chain employs TRBV6-1 and TRBJ1-2; D not certain. V dropped 8 bases and J dropped 4 bases, with 14 bases sitting between them. CDR3 length: 13 residues. The V gene's germline CDR1 is MNHNS and CDR2 SASEGT. CDR3 coding DNA: TGTGCCAGCGGAAAGTTGGGAACCTATGGCTACACCTTC. This encodes CASGKLGTYGYTF.

This clonotype appeared a few times. This chain uses TRBV9 with TRBJ2-1; D possibly matches TRBD1 or TRBD2 (6 bases each). This CDR3 contains 17 residues. V was trimmed by 0 bases and J by 1 base, leaving 14 bases between them. Germline CDR1 SGDLS, CDR2 YYNGEE. As DNA, the CDR3 is TGTGCCAGCAGCGTAGATTCCGGGGGCAGGTCCTACAATGAGCAGTTCTTC. Translated: CASSVDSGGRSYNEQFF.

The chain links TRBV19 to TRBJ1-1; D is undetermined. This CDR3 contains 16 residues. Trimming cost V 6 bases and J 9 bases, with 26 bases left between them. Germline lookup yields CDR1 LNHDA and CDR2 SQIVND (reference sequence). The CDR3 protein is CASSQNSRLLGVQAFF. CDR3 nucleotide sequence: TGTGCCAGTAGCCAGAATAGTAGGTTACTCGGAGTTCAAGCTTTCTTT.

This clonotype was observed at least ten times. CDR3 region: CASSDGGTGLYEQYF. CDR3 DNA sequence: TGTGCCAGCAGCGACGGTGGGACAGGTCTCTACGAGCAGTACTTC. The V and J genes are TRBV9 and TRBJ2-7, with TRBD1 identical over 8 bases. Unmatched junction bases numbered 8, after V lost 3 bases and J lost 3 bases. The germline V gene has CDR1 SGDLS and CDR2 YYNGEE. The CDR3 runs to 15 residues.

This chain uses TRBV5-6 with TRBJ2-7; D may be TRBD2 (6 bases). The CDR3 consists of 13 residues. In germline, CDR1 is SGHDT, CDR2 YYEEEE. With 0 bases removed from V and 7 bases from J, the gap between germline ends came to 11 bases. The chain's CDR3 is CASSLGPGEEQYF. The CDR3 DNA follows: TGTGCCAGCAGCTTGGGTCCGGGGGAGGAGCAGTACTTC.

The chain carries TRBV30 and TRBJ2-7, with TRBD2 as a possible D gene (6 bases). V lost 4 bases and J 7 bases, leaving 17 bases between the germline ends. This CDR3 has 13 amino acids. Germline lookup yields CDR1 GTSNPN and CDR2 SVGIG (reference sequence). CDR3 DNA: TGTGCCTGGAACACCTATGGAGGGCTTGAGCAGTACTTC. This translates into CAWNTYGGLEQYF.

V gene TRBV30 combines with J gene TRBJ2-2; D may be TRBD2 (6 bases). The ends were cut back, 2 bases at V and 1 base at J, with 11 bases in the middle. From germline, CDR1 is GTSNPN and CDR2 SVGIG (reference sequence). The CDR3 consists of 15 residues. The CDR3 region has the DNA TGTGCCTGGAGTAGACTTAGCGGGAACACCGGGGAGCTGTTTTTT. Amino acid sequence: CAWSRLSGNTGELFF.

This chain joins TRBV6-1 and TRBJ2-3, with 7 bases aligning to TRBD1. This CDR3 is built from 14 residues. Germline loops: CDR1 MNHNS, CDR2 SASEGT. After removal of 5 bases from V and 4 bases from J, the junction contained 6 bases not matched to a gene. The CDR3 here is CASSTSQGPDTQYF. The CDR3 nucleotides are TGTGCCAGCAGTACATCACAGGGGCCAGATACGCAGTATTTT.

This clonotype was counted a few times. This CDR3 is CASSLYVAGFPNEQFF. Written as DNA, the CDR3 is TGTGCCAGCAGTTTATACGTAGCGGGATTCCCTAATGAGCAGTTCTTC. This chain connects TRBV27 to TRBJ2-1, with TRBD2 identical over 8 bases. This CDR3 spans 16 amino acids. Germline lookup yields CDR1 MNHEY and CDR2 SMNVEV (reference sequence). J was trimmed by 7 bases and V by 1 base; bases with no gene match: 9.

In this sample, this clonotype turned up a few times. The chain combines TRBV12-3 or TRBV12-4 with TRBJ2-6; no definite D call. V was cut by 10 bases and J by 0 bases, with 4 bases left in between. The CDR3 length is 12 residues. In DNA, the CDR3 is TGTGCCACCTCCTCTGGGGCCAACGTCCTGACTTTC. Protein product: CATSSGANVLTF.

The genes are TRBV28 and TRBJ2-3; 10 bases map to TRBD2. From germline, CDR1 is MDHEN and CDR2 SYDVKM. This CDR3 region has 17 residues. V was clipped by 1 base and J by 3 bases; unmatched bases: 7. The CDR3: CASSLFASGRPTDTQYF. CDR3 bases: TGTGCCAGCAGTTTATTTGCTAGCGGGAGACCTACAGATACGCAGTATTTT. Full variable domain (outside the CDR3, taken from reference TRBV28 and TRBJ2-3): DVKVTQSSRYLVKRTGEKVFLECVQDMDHENMFWYRQDPGLGLRLIYFSYDVKMKEKGDIPEGYSVSREKKERFSLILESASTNQTSMYLCASSLFASGRPTDTQYFGPGTRLTVL.

This clonotype was seen more than once but under ten times. The chain links TRBV28 to TRBJ2-5; 8 bases fit TRBD2. The V and J ends lost 1 base and 2 bases, in that order; junction bases with no gene match: 6. Germline CDR1 MDHEN, CDR2 SYDVKM. This CDR3 spans 16 amino acids. The CDR3 spells CASSLLVAGGQETQYF. As DNA, the CDR3 is TGTGCCAGCAGTTTATTAGTTGCGGGAGGACAAGAGACCCAGTACTTC.

V usage is TRBV7-2 and J usage is TRBJ2-7; possibly TRBD2 for D (6 bases). The CDR3 consists of 16 residues. The V gene lost 4 bases and the J gene lost 0 bases, with 16 bases spanning the gap. The germline CDR1 and CDR2 sequences are SGHTA and FQGNSA. The CDR3 region has the DNA TGTGCCAGCAGCTCCTCCTTTGGGGGGAGCTCCTACGAGCAGTACTTC. Protein product: CASSSSFGGSSYEQYF.

This clonotype was observed a handful of times. In nucleotides, the CDR3 is TGCAGTGCTAGAGATAGGGAAGCGGGGGGGATCAATGAGCAGTTCTTC. Its protein product is CSARDREAGGINEQFF. The chain couples TRBV20-1 to TRBJ2-1; 10 bases align to TRBD2. CDR1 and CDR2 from the germline V gene are DFQATT and SNEGSKA (reference sequence). The CDR3 is made up of 16 amino acids. V trimming: 0 bases; J trimming: 6 bases; junction bases outside the gene matches: 8.

This clonotype has more than one count but fewer than ten. The rearrangement uses TRBV20-1 and TRBJ1-4; tentative D call: TRBD1 (5 bases). The germline gives CDR1 DFQATT, CDR2 SNEGSKA (reference sequence). This CDR3 comprises 12 residues. V gave up 0 bases and J gave up 8 bases, with 7 bases separating them. The DNA for the CDR3 is TGCAGTGCTAGAGATCAGGGAGAAAAACTGTTTTTT. Its protein product is CSARDQGEKLFF.

The chain joins TRBV4-3 to TRBJ2-1; D remains unclear. The CDR3 loop spans 14 amino acids. V was pared by 0 bases and J by 9 bases, with 12 bases between. Germline values: CDR1 LGHNA, CDR2 YSLEER. The CDR3 spells CASSQDRTVGEQFF. The CDR3 DNA follows: TGCGCCAGCAGCCAAGATAGAACAGTGGGTGAGCAGTTCTTC.

This clonotype was seen a handful of times. The chain links TRBV10-3 to TRBJ1-5; possible D gene TRBD1, 6 bases. This CDR3 comprises 16 residues. The V gene's germline CDR1 is ENHRY and CDR2 SYGVKD. V lost 0 bases and J lost 7, with 16 bases in between. As DNA, the CDR3 is TGTGCCATCAGTGAGTCGCAGGGGTCGTTAGGGCAGCCCCAGCATTTT. Translation: CAISESQGSLGQPQHF.

This clonotype has a handful of counts. DNA for the CDR3: TGCGCCAGCAGCCAAGTAACCTCTAATGAGCAGTTCTTC. This codes for CASSQVTSNEQFF. The chain recombines TRBV4-1 with TRBJ2-1; D uncertain. The CDR3 totals 13 residues. Trimming took 1 base from V and 7 from J, leaving 8 bases between them. Germline-derived CDR1 and CDR2 are MGHRA and YSYEKL.

This clonotype was detected a few times. The chain couples TRBV7-2 to TRBJ2-1; either TRBD1 or TRBD2 may supply D (5 bases each). Per germline, CDR1 SGHTA and CDR2 FQGNSA. The CDR3 has 17 residues. Trimming took off 5 bases at V and 0 bases at J, with 17 bases between the two ends. CDR3 nucleotide sequence: TGTGCCAGCAGCGAAGGTGTTTGGGGGAGCTCCTACAATGAGCAGTTCTTC. Translated, it gives CASSEGVWGSSYNEQFF.

The sample holds a few counts of this clonotype. The chain links TRBV14 to TRBJ2-1; D gene unclear. The germline V gene has CDR1 SGHDN and CDR2 FVKESK. V gave up 0 bases and J gave up 1 base, with 13 bases separating them. The length of the CDR3 is 17 residues. CDR3 loop: CASSQDKGSRSYNEQFF. CDR3 DNA sequence: TGTGCCAGCAGCCAAGATAAGGGCTCGCGGTCCTACAATGAGCAGTTCTTC.

This chain connects TRBV28 to TRBJ2-3; D gene unclear. The V gene's germline CDR1 is MDHEN and CDR2 SYDVKM. Between the trimmed V and J ends, which lost 6 bases and 1 base, there was a span of 11 bases. The CDR3 sequence is 14 residues long. The CDR3 nucleotides read TGTGCCAGCAGCATGTGGGGTCGCACAGATACGCAGTATTTT. Its protein is CASSMWGRTDTQYF.

The rearrangement joins TRBV10-3 to TRBJ2-5; D perhaps matches TRBD2 (6 bases). Germline V gives CDR1 ENHRY, CDR2 SYGVKD. There are 12 residues in the CDR3. V lost 4 bases and J 9 bases, leaving 12 bases between the germline ends. CDR3 region: CAISVPSGAQYF. The CDR3 nucleotides are TGTGCCATCAGTGTTCCGTCGGGGGCCCAGTACTTC.

The chain couples TRBV4-1 to TRBJ2-1; 13 bases map to TRBD2. The germline gives CDR1 MGHRA, CDR2 YSYEKL. The CDR3 has 21 amino acids. V shed 7 bases and J 0 bases; nucleotides not matched to a gene: 18. CDR3 DNA sequence: TGCGCCAGCACCAATACCCCGGGACTAGCGGGGCAAAAGCCCTCCTACAATGAGCAGTTCTTC. Amino acid sequence: CASTNTPGLAGQKPSYNEQFF.

This clonotype was seen at least ten times. The chain is built from TRBV4-2 and TRBJ1-4, with TRBD1 matching 8 bases. Germline lookup yields CDR1 LGHNA and CDR2 YNFKEQ. V lost 3 bases, J lost 7 bases, and 22 bases stayed unmatched. This CDR3 is 20 amino acids long. The DNA for the CDR3 is TGTGCCAGCAGCCAGGACATCGGGGGGCGCAGGGGGCTCCCTAGTGAAAAACTGTTTTTT. Translation: CASSQDIGGRRGLPSEKLFF.

This clonotype was seen a handful of times. The rearrangement links TRBV11-1 to TRBJ2-1; 10 nucleotides agree with TRBD2. J lost 6 bases, V lost 5 bases, and 16 bases had no gene match. This CDR3 is 18 amino acids long. Germline CDR1 and CDR2: SGHAT and FQDESV (reference sequence). Here the CDR3 reads CASSRLAGRRPFFNEQFF. DNA for the CDR3: TGTGCCAGCAGCCGACTAGCGGGCCGAAGGCCGTTCTTCAATGAGCAGTTCTTC.

CDR3 in amino acids: CASSPPGGGNTEAFF. CDR3 coding DNA: TGTGCCAGCAGTCCTCCCGGGGGGGGGAACACTGAAGCTTTCTTT. The chain combines TRBV28 with TRBJ1-1; perhaps TRBD1 as D (5 bases). Germline V CDR1 and CDR2: MDHEN, SYDVKM. V was cut by 5 bases and J by 1 base, with 14 bases left in between. The CDR3 has 15 amino acids.

This rearrangement joins TRBV28 to TRBJ2-3, with D possibly being TRBD2 (7 bases). With 3 bases removed from V and 3 bases from J, the gap between germline ends came to 13 bases. Germline V lookup: CDR1 MDHEN, CDR2 SYDVKM. This CDR3 has 15 amino acids. The CDR3 sequence is CASSFGGGATDTQYF. For the CDR3, the DNA is TGTGCCAGCAGTTTTGGGGGGGGGGCGACAGATACGCAGTATTTT. The entire variable domain, with the rest obtained from reference TRBV28 and TRBJ2-3, is as follows: DVKVTQSSRYLVKRTGEKVFLECVQDMDHENMFWYRQDPGLGLRLIYFSYDVKMKEKGDIPEGYSVSREKKERFSLILESASTNQTSMYLCASSFGGGATDTQYFGPGTRLTVL.